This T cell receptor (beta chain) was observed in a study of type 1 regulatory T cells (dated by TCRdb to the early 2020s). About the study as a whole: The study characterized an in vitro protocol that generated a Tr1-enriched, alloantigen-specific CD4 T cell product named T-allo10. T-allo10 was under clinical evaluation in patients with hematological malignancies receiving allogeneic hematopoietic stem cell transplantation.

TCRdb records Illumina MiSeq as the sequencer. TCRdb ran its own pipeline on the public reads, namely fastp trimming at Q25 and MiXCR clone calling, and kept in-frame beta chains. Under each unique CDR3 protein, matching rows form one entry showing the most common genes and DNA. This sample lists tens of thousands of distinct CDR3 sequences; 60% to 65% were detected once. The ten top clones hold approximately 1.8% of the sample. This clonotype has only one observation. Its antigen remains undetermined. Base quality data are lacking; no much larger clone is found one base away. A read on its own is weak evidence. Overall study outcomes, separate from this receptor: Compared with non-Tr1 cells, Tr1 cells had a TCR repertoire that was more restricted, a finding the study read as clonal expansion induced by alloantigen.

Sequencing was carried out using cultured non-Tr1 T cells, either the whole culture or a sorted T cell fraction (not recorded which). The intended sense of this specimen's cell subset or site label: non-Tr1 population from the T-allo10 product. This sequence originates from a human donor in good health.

The sequence in DNA is TGCGCCAGCAGCAAAAACAGGGAAGGCTATGGCTACACCTTC. Translated, this is CASSKNREGYGYTF. Recombination linked TRBV5-1 to TRBJ1-2, and possibly TRBD1, on 6 matching bases. Reading the germline V gene gives CDR1 SGHRS and CDR2 YFSETQ. There are 14 amino acids in the CDR3, from cysteine to phenylalanine inclusive. Kept here is only the CDR3 DNA, which spans 42 bases and is read in frame from base 1. The V and J ends are trimmed by 4 bases and 4 bases, leaving 14 bases between them.